The present T cell receptor (beta chain) was sequenced within a study of blood T cell repertoires in COVID-19. On the study more broadly: The origin of the acute and convalescent COVID-19 samples was the United States, Italy and Spain. The cDNA or gDNA used as material had been derived from T cells, B-cell-depleted T cells, or PBMCs.

Authors' methods: Reference gene primer amplification in the assay estimated nucleated cell counts. Method: immunoSEQ multiplex PCR; TCRdb's copy keeps in-frame clones and lacks some. V, J and clone size are those of that table, while D and trimming were read from the DNA. Among some 190,000 clones listed, roughly 85% were seen once. The CDR3 is made up of 15 amino acids. Germline V gene sequence: CDR1 SGHRS, CDR2 YFSETQ. Trimming left V 0 bases short and J 5 bases short, with 15 bases between. The sequence derives from a man in his 60s with acute or convalescent COVID-19. This sequence joins TRBV5-1 and TRBJ2-7; a weak D match, TRBD2 (6 bases). The specimen was peripheral blood. The CDR3 bases are TGCGCCAGCAGCTTGGCCCGCGGGGTGATAAACGAGCAGTACTTC. Translated: CASSLARGVINEQYF.